This record covers a single T cell receptor beta chain. This entry is derived from a study of blood T cell repertoires in COVID-19. Overall study context: There were acute and convalescent COVID-19 samples, and they came from the United States, Italy and Spain.

Seattle enrolled patients during active infection and tracked them longitudinally. Germline V gives CDR1 SGHRS, CDR2 YFSETQ. V dropped 0 bases and J dropped 3 bases, with 9 bases sitting between them. This CDR3 has 14 amino acids. In the original analysis: Cell counts per sample came from amplifying reference gene primers. Profiling relied on immunoSEQ multiplex PCR, and the TCRdb table lists in-frame clones only, not all of them. V, J and clone size were drawn from that table, and D and trimming were deduced from the DNA. This table holds under 65,000 clones, approximately 90% found once. The rearrangement links TRBV5-1 to TRBJ1-1; TRBD1 is a possible D gene (5 bases). Sequencing was done on a sample of peripheral blood. The TCR was taken from a woman aged 55-70 years with COVID-19, enrolled during active disease. In DNA form, the CDR3 reads TGCGCCAGCAGCTTGGGTGACAGCTACACTGAAGCTTTCTTT. This encodes CASSLGDSYTEAFF.